Listed here is a single TCR beta chain. This clone was recorded once. Its target antigen remains unknown. No much larger clonotype is one base removed from it; base qualities were not supplied. The data stem from a study of cytomegalovirus exposure and HLA in healthy donors (dated by TCRdb to about 2017). The study in broad terms: According to a later analysis, the 120 or so validation repertoires were produced on the same platform as the 700 or so repertoires of the first cohort. The study aimed to test whether signatures of past pathogen exposure could be identified by cataloging public T cell receptors. Along with the approximately 670-subject first cohort, a separate validation cohort of over 90 different subjects was used. To predict cytomegalovirus infection status, the study combined high-throughput TCR immunosequencing, statistical association of individual TCRs with disease status, and machine learning.

From its cysteine to its phenylalanine, the CDR3 spans 13 amino acids. Just the 39-base CDR3 DNA is kept, in frame starting at base 1. V loses 5 bases of germline sequence and J loses 0 bases, and the interval between the two ends is 8 bases. CDR1 and CDR2, looked up from the germline V gene (reference sequence), are SGHAT and FQDESV. Library construction relied on the immunoSEQ multiplex PCR assay. The published analysis was carried out like this. To diagnose cytomegalovirus status from the catalog of TCR beta chain sequences, a statistical classification framework was built. In TCRdb, the immuneACCESS table is reduced to in-frame sequences with V and J assigned. These tables do not hold every clone; where another copy was compared, an unresolved V gene accounts for under half, and the others remain unexplained. V and J calls and clone size are given by that table; D and trimming were obtained from the DNA. Here the sample has about 350,000 clones; around 87% occur a single time. The top ten constitute 1% to 1.5% of the sample.

The donors were included in the validation cohort of 90 to 150 subjects, a group kept apart from the approximately 670-subject first cohort. Here is what the overall study found, with its caveats: In vitro tests confirmed that a few of the cytomegalovirus-associated TCR beta chains recognize cytomegalovirus antigens. In both the original and validation cohorts, the classifier was reported to diagnose cytomegalovirus status with high specificity and sensitivity. A later analysis found that TCRs clustered in the first cohort also tended to co-occur in the 95 to 150 validation repertoires, with approximately 93% of cluster scores above 0. A total of about 180 TCR beta chains were listed by the study as associated with cytomegalovirus. The validation cohort had no HLA typing available for a later analysis, so co-occurrence within that cohort was assessed over all 120 or so repertoires. According to the authors, the approach could potentially be generalized to other disease states and immunological phenotypes. Across donors, most TCR sequences were observed very rarely, whereas some public TCRs were present in many individuals.

The receptor's source is a woman in her twenties or thirties in good health and CMV-seropositive. This chain joins TRBV11-1 to TRBJ2-7; the D gene cannot be named for sure. Material: PBMCs. The encoded CDR3 is CASSPSSSYEQYF. In nucleotides, the sequence is TGTGCCAGCAGCCCCTCGAGCTCCTACGAGCAGTACTTC. With the rest looked up from the reference TRBV11-1 and TRBJ2-7 genes rather than sequenced, the full variable domain is EAEVAQSPRYKITEKSQAVAFWCDPISGHATLYWYRQILGQGPELLVQFQDESVVDDSQLPKDRFSAERLKGVDSTLKIQPAELGDSAMYLCASSPSSSYEQYFGPGTRLTVT.